This record concerns one T cell receptor beta chain sequence. This specimen comes from a study of T cells in Graves' hyperthyroidism and ophthalmopathy. Per germline, CDR1 MNHNS and CDR2 SASEGT. This CDR3 contains 15 residues. V lost 5 bases, J lost 3 bases, and 13 bases lay in between. Researchers barred patients who had uncontrolled infection, other autoimmune disease, pregnancy or lactation. RNA transcripts served as the template for amplifying TCR beta CDR3 regions. In the first-round RT-PCR of the TCR CDR3, the HTBI primer set was used. TCRdb called the multiplex PCR reads again in MiXCR, with one record for every CDR3 protein. The sample consists of approximately 640,000 distinct CDR3 sequences, approximately 15% of them appearing once.

V and J are TRBV6-1 and TRBJ1-4, with D perhaps TRBD1 (6 bases). This receptor was identified in a man aged 50-59 years with Graves' hyperthyroidism. Input material: blood. The CDR3 loop is CASSFTTGPNEKLFF. CDR3 in DNA: TGTGCCAGCAGTTTTACGACAGGTCCTAATGAAAAACTGTTTTTT.